This TCR beta chain was sequenced for a study of blood T cell repertoires in COVID-19. Study-wide background: Whether acute or convalescent, the COVID-19 samples came from the United States, Italy and Spain. PBMCs, B-cell-depleted T cells, or T cells provided the cDNA or gDNA that made up the material.

In the source study's methods: Researchers report that nucleated cell counts were estimated from reference gene primer amplification. Using immunoSEQ multiplex PCR, the repertoire was profiled, and TCRdb retains in-frame clones only, with some absent. From that table come the V and J calls and clone size; the DNA was used to work out D and trimming. The sample contains about 80,000 clones, around 83% of which appear only once. CDR1 SGHTA and CDR2 FQGNSA come from the germline V gene. The CDR3 sequence is 18 residues long. The V segment lost 5 bases and the J segment 5 bases; nucleotides outside the gene matches: 15.

This sequence originates from an elderly man with active or convalescent COVID-19. The gene calls are TRBV7-2 and TRBJ2-3; 11 positions match TRBD2. Input material: peripheral blood. The CDR3 coding sequence is TGTGCCAGCAGCGCCCGTCGGGCTAGCGGGAGGTCGGGAGATACGCAGTATTTT. Translating it yields CASSARRASGRSGDTQYF.